This T cell receptor beta chain came from a study of response to subunit inactivated influenza vaccine. Study-wide results and caveats: Seasonal influenza vaccination, on each occasion, was suggested by the authors to recruit few new T cells.

The germline V gene has CDR1 DFQATT and CDR2 SNEGSKA (reference sequence). Trimming cost V 5 bases and J 8 bases, with 15 bases left between them. The CDR3 extends over 12 amino acids. As concerns this clonotype: The antigen is not known.

A single record per CDR3 protein comes from TCRdb applying MiXCR to the RT-PCR reads. The repertoire has more than 550,000 distinct CDR3 sequences, 12% of them found once; the top ten carry roughly a tenth. This clonotype was obtained from a middle-aged man who received an inactivated influenza vaccine. The source material was PBMCs from blood, sampled on the day of vaccination. The chain links TRBV20-1 to TRBJ1-2, with D possibly matching TRBD1 (6 bases). Here the CDR3 reads CSAPQGLRGYTF. The CDR3 DNA sequence: TGCAGTGCTCCACAGGGTTTACGGGGCTACACCTTC.